Below are 14 T cell receptor beta chains sequenced from a single sample in a study of CD8+CD57+ T cells in acquired aplastic anemia (dated by TCRdb to the late 2010s). TCRdb names Illumina HiSeq 2000 as the instrument used. Genomic DNA was used as template for profiling of TCR beta VDJ combinations and CDR3 sequences. In-frame beta chains were kept once TCRdb had trimmed the public reads at Q25 with fastp and called clones with MiXCR. Each CDR3 protein appears once, grouped with its most common genes and DNA. The sample data list hundreds of thousands of distinct CDR3 sequences, and around 30% of these were observed just once. Of the sample, around 0.82% is held by the ten largest clones. Flow cytometry had shown CD8+CD57+ cell expansion in the patients selected for sequencing. Sequences were obtained from sorted CD4+, CD8+, or CD8+CD57+ T cells (not recorded which) from PBMCs. The receptors come from a human donor with aplastic anemia.

The V gene is TRBV3-1, the J gene TRBJ2-3; perhaps TRBD2 as D (6 bases). The CDR3 extends over 14 amino acids. V was trimmed by 4 bases and J by 1 base, leaving 9 bases between them. In germline, CDR1 is LGHDT, CDR2 YNNKEL (reference sequence). The CDR3 is CASSPRLGTDTQYF. As DNA, the CDR3 is TGTGCCAGCAGCCCCCGACTAGGCACAGATACGCAGTATTTT.

CDR3 coding DNA: TGTGCCAGCAGCCAAATCGGAACTGAAGCTTTCTTT. Its protein is CASSQIGTEAFF. V and J are TRBV3-1 and TRBJ1-1, with no clear D. The CDR3 is made up of 12 amino acids. With 2 bases removed from V and 5 bases from J, the gap between germline ends came to 6 bases. Germline loops: CDR1 LGHDT, CDR2 YNNKEL (reference sequence).

Regarding this clonotype: A read error may be the cause here, since a much bigger clone is one base away. Here the CDR3 omits its conserved ending phenylalanine or tryptophan, so a read error is the likely source. CDR3 residues: CASRIRDISPLHS. CDR3 DNA sequence: TGTGCCAGCAGGATCCGGGACATATCACCCCTCCACTCT. The rearrangement uses TRBV2 and TRBJ1-6, with a weak D call TRBD1 (6 bases). The germline V and J ends were trimmed by 6 bases and 10 bases, with 13 bases remaining between them. The CDR3 spans 13 residues. Germline CDR1 SNHLY, CDR2 FYNNEI.

The chain joins TRBV30 to TRBJ2-3; the D gene could be TRBD1 or TRBD2 (5 bases each). The length of the CDR3 is 13 residues. The V gene lost 5 bases and the J gene lost 6 bases, with 15 bases spanning the gap. In germline, CDR1 is GTSNPN, CDR2 SVGIG (reference sequence). CDR3 protein: CAWSRGASDTQYF. The CDR3, as DNA: TGTGCCTGGTCTCGAGGGGCGAGCGATACGCAGTATTTT.

V gene TRBV20-1 combines with J gene TRBJ1-2; no clear D. V dropped 0 bases and J dropped 6 bases, with 8 bases sitting between them. Per germline, CDR1 DFQATT and CDR2 SNEGSKA (reference sequence). The CDR3 spans 12 residues. CDR3 in amino acids: CSARDPGNGYTF. In DNA, the CDR3 is TGCAGTGCTAGAGATCCTGGGAATGGCTACACCTTC.

The chain links TRBV28 to TRBJ1-5, with D unresolved. Germline V gene data show CDR1 as MDHEN and CDR2 as SYDVKM. Trimming pared 1 base from V and 5 bases from J, leaving 3 bases between. The CDR3 spans 12 residues. CDR3 nucleotides: TGTGCCAGCAGTTTATCATATCAGCCCCAGCATTTT. Protein sequence: CASSLSYQPQHF.

This clonotype appeared many times. The chain links TRBV7-3 to TRBJ2-7, with 7 positions matching TRBD2. V lost 8 bases and J lost 2; bases outside the gene matches: 3. The CDR3 extends over 12 amino acids. The germline V gene has CDR1 SGHTA and CDR2 FQGTGA. CDR3 DNA sequence: TGTGCCAGCGCTGGGACTACCTACGAGCAGTACTTC. This codes for CASAGTTYEQYF.

This clonotype was detected only once. The CDR3 region is CASRGAGTPGNQPQHF. In DNA form, the CDR3 reads TGTGCCAGCAGAGGAGCCGGGACACCCGGCAATCAGCCCCAGCATTTT. The chain has TRBV6-1 and TRBJ1-5; tentatively, D is TRBD1 (6 bases). This CDR3 comprises 16 residues. Germline CDR1 is MNHNS and CDR2 is SASEGT. V shed 6 bases and J shed 2 bases, with 17 bases lying between them.

Only a few counts were recorded for this clonotype. The chain links TRBV5-6 to TRBJ1-2; D is possibly TRBD1 (6 bases). The CDR3 is 16 amino acids. Trimming removed 4 bases from V and 8 bases from J, with 24 bases in between. Looked up from germline, CDR1 is SGHDT and CDR2 is YYEEEE. The CDR3 DNA follows: TGTGCCAGCAGCCGAATACAGGGTCAGGGAGGATGGGGCTACACCTTC. It encodes CASSRIQGQGGWGYTF.

This chain links TRBV9 with TRBJ2-3; no definite D call. The CDR3 runs to 15 residues. Germline V gene lookup returns CDR1 SGDLS and CDR2 YYNGEE. Trimming took 2 bases from V and 0 from J, leaving 10 bases between them. CDR3 amino acids: CASSVRGPSTDTQYF. The CDR3 DNA follows: TGTGCCAGCAGCGTTAGAGGTCCTAGCACAGATACGCAGTATTTT. The variable domain in full, completed from reference TRBV9 and TRBJ2-3, reads DSGVTQTPKHLITATGQRVTLRCSPRSGDLSVYWYQQSLDQGLQFLIQYYNGEERAKGNILERFSAQQFPDLHSELNLSSLELGDSALYFCASSVRGPSTDTQYFGPGTRLTVL.

For this clonotype: One base away lies a much larger clone, so this may be a sequencing read error. The chain is built from TRBV7-6 and TRBJ1-3; tentatively, D is TRBD1 (5 bases). CDR3 length equals 15 residues. The V gene's germline CDR1 is SGHVS and CDR2 FNYEAQ. V was cut by 8 bases and J by 0 bases, with 14 bases left in between. The CDR3 is CASGSDSNSGNTIYF. CDR3 in DNA: TGTGCCAGCGGCTCAGACAGCAACTCTGGAAACACCATATATTTT.

The sample holds many counts of this clonotype. The chain combines TRBV29-1 with TRBJ2-3; D possibly corresponds to TRBD1 (6 bases). V was shortened by 4 bases and J by 0 bases, with 11 bases between the two germline ends. CDR1 and CDR2 (germline): SQVTM, ANQGSEA. The CDR3 is made up of 14 amino acids. CDR3 DNA: TGCAGCGTTGGTTGGACAGTAAGCACAGATACGCAGTATTTT. Amino acids: CSVGWTVSTDTQYF.

This rearrangement joins TRBV20-1 to TRBJ2-7, with TRBD2 matching 10 bases. V shed 1 base, J shed 4 bases, and the junction held 10 bases outside the gene matches. Germline-derived CDR1 and CDR2 are DFQATT and SNEGSKA (reference sequence). The CDR3 is 16 residues long. In DNA form, the CDR3 reads TGCAGTGCTAGAGTCGTTAGCGGGGGGCTAGGGTACGAGCAGTACTTC. Its translation: CSARVVSGGLGYEQYF.

The J gene is TRBJ2-7, the V gene TRBV11-2; D remains unclear. V lost 6 bases to trimming and J lost 2 bases, with 17 bases between them. Germline V gene data show CDR1 as SGHAT and CDR2 as FQNNGV. The CDR3 is made up of 15 amino acids. The CDR3 bases are TGTGCCAGCAGTTTTAGTCCGACCGTGCCCTACGAGCAGTACTTC. Its protein product is CASSFSPTVPYEQYF.